A single sample gave rise to the 8 T cell receptor beta chains below, sequenced in a study of human T cells and chemical hapten exposure. Documented time point: pre-sensitization, week 0. Specified treatment: therapeutic diphenylcyclopropenone sensitization with weekly scalp DPC. One entry per CDR3 protein results from TCRdb running MiXCR on the RACE reads. This table has about 290,000 distinct CDR3 sequences, about 7.7% appearing once. The starting material was whole blood, obtained in connection with sensitization to the hapten diphenylcyclopropenone (DPC). These TCRs come from a man between 18 and 29 years old with alopecia areata. Some clones in this sample may be carry-over from other donors' samples.

This clonotype was picked up a small number of times. V usage is TRBV9 and J usage is TRBJ1-1; no firm D call. This CDR3 region has 16 residues. The germline V and J ends were trimmed by 4 bases and 4 bases, with 20 bases remaining between them. Germline values: CDR1 SGDLS, CDR2 YYNGEE. CDR3 in amino acids: CASSPQPIGVSTEAFF. For the CDR3, the DNA is TGTGCCAGCAGCCCACAACCTATTGGGGTTAGCACTGAAGCTTTCTTT.

This clonotype was recorded a few times. The V and J genes are TRBV7-6 and TRBJ2-1, with D possibly TRBD2 on 6 matching bases. V lost 5 bases and J 4 bases, leaving 18 bases between the germline ends. The germline V gene encodes CDR1 SGHVS and CDR2 FNYEAQ. The CDR3 has 16 amino acids. CDR3 protein: CASSQTMTSPYNEQFF. The CDR3 region has the DNA TGTGCCAGCAGCCAGACGATGACTAGTCCTTACAATGAGCAGTTCTTC.

The sample holds a few counts of this clonotype. The chain combines TRBV19 with TRBJ2-1; TRBD2 agrees at 11 bases. Unmatched junction bases numbered 16, after V lost 4 bases and J lost 8 bases. CDR3 length: 18 amino acids. Germline CDR1 reads LNHDA; CDR2 reads SQIVND (reference sequence). CDR3 in DNA: TGTGCCAGTAGTACTTTAGCGGGGGGGCGTTCGGCTTCAGATGAGCAGTTCTTC. Protein: CASSTLAGGRSASDEQFF.

This clonotype was seen a few times. This chain joins TRBV28 and TRBJ2-5; 8 bases are shared with TRBD1. Per germline, CDR1 MDHEN and CDR2 SYDVKM. There are 13 residues in the CDR3. CDR3 coding DNA: TGTGCAGGCGGGGACAGGCTCCAAGAGACCCAGTACTTC. Protein product: CAGGDRLQETQYF.

CDR3 coding DNA: TGTGCCAGCAGTTTAAGGGGCACTTCTAGCAATCAGCCCCAGCATTTT. This gives the protein CASSLRGTSSNQPQHF. The chain recombines TRBV12-3 or TRBV12-4 with TRBJ1-5, with TRBD1 as a possible D gene (5 bases). Trimming shortened V by 2 bases and J by 0 bases, and 11 bases separated the two germline ends. The CDR3 runs 16 residues.

At least ten counts were recorded for this clonotype. J is TRBJ1-3 and V is TRBV7-2; D ambiguous. Deletions cut 5 bases from V and 0 bases from J, with 8 bases between. This CDR3 region has 14 residues. Germline V lookup: CDR1 SGHTA, CDR2 FQGNSA. CDR3 residues: CASSNSLSGNTIYF. The CDR3 region has the DNA TGTGCCAGCAGCAACTCACTCTCTGGAAACACCATATATTTT.

This clonotype turned up a few times. The V call is TRBV11-1, the J call TRBJ1-2, with D unresolved. CDR3 size: 13 residues. The ends were cut back, 7 bases at V and 2 bases at J, with 11 bases in the middle. Germline lookup yields CDR1 SGHAT and CDR2 FQDESV (reference sequence). The CDR3 loop is CASTQDGNYGYTF. For the CDR3, the DNA is TGTGCCAGCACCCAAGACGGGAACTATGGCTACACCTTC.

There are a few counts of this clonotype. This rearrangement joins TRBV6-2 or TRBV6-3 to TRBJ1-5; tentative D call: TRBD1 (5 bases). From germline, CDR1 is MNHEY and CDR2 SVGEGT. CDR3 size: 18 residues. V lost 1 base and J lost 0, with 16 bases in between. This CDR3 reads CASSYLYTGTTSNQPQHF. CDR3 nucleotides: TGTGCCAGCAGTTACTTGTATACCGGGACTACTAGCAATCAGCCCCAGCATTTT.